These 10 T cell receptor beta chains were all obtained from the same sample, sequenced in a study of regulatory T cells in long-lasting Graves disease. As to time point: newly diagnosed GD, antithyroid drugs for less than 3 months. Isolated PBMC RNA provided the starting material for the TCR library. The TCR beta library used iRepertoire HTBI primers with Arm-PCR amplification of CDR3. TCRdb re-derived calls from the multiplex PCR reads in MiXCR, one entry per CDR3 protein. The sample gives 530,000 or so distinct CDR3 sequences, about 16% of which show up once; 9.5% to 15% is in the top ten. These records were also assigned to another study, of T cells in Graves' hyperthyroidism and ophthalmopathy.

The material was peripheral blood mononuclear cells (PBMCs), obtained at new diagnosis, from a patient treated with antithyroid drugs. These receptors were collected from a man between 18 and 29 years old with Graves disease.

This clonotype showed up just a few times. The V call is TRBV5-1, the J call TRBJ1-1; D is perhaps TRBD1 (6 bases). CDR3 length: 14 amino acids. Trimming cost V 4 bases and J 0 bases, with 10 bases left between them. CDR1 and CDR2 (germline): SGHRS, YFSETQ. The CDR3 region is CASSATGMNTEAFF. The CDR3 nucleotides read TGCGCCAGCAGCGCCACAGGGATGAACACTGAAGCTTTCTTT.

This clonotype was picked up many times. This rearrangement joins TRBV7-8 to TRBJ1-5; no firm D call. This CDR3 region has 14 residues. V was clipped by 1 base and J by 5 bases, with 9 bases between them. The V gene's germline CDR1 is SGHVS and CDR2 FQNEAQ. CDR3 sequence reads: CASSLGQVDQPQHF. The DNA of the CDR3 is TGTGCCAGCAGCTTAGGGCAGGTAGATCAGCCCCAGCATTTT. The full variable domain, completed using reference TRBV7-8 and TRBJ1-5, is GAGVSQSPRYKVAKRGQDVALRCDPISGHVSLFWYQQALGQGPEFLTYFQNEAQLDKSGLPSDRFFAERPEGSVSTLKIQRTQQEDSAVYLCASSLGQVDQPQHFGDGTRLSIL.

This clonotype occurred a few times. The chain carries TRBV6-5 and TRBJ1-2; 8 nucleotides agree with TRBD1. Germline V gene lookup returns CDR1 MNHEY and CDR2 SVGAGI. J was trimmed by 1 base and V by 0 bases; bases with no gene match: 1. The CDR3 is 15 amino acids. The CDR3 spells CASSYSTGVNYGYTF. The CDR3 region has the DNA TGTGCCAGCAGTTACTCGACAGGGGTTAACTATGGCTACACCTTC.

This clonotype was recorded at least ten times. The chain carries TRBV7-9 and TRBJ2-1; 8 bases agree with TRBD2. The CDR3 has 14 amino acids. V shed 6 bases, J shed 4 bases, and the junction held 5 bases outside the gene matches. Germline CDR1 SEHNR, CDR2 FQNEAQ (reference sequence). The CDR3 DNA reads as TGTGCCAGCAGACTGGCTAGCGGGTACAATGAGCAGTTCTTC. It encodes CASRLASGYNEQFF.

This clonotype was found many times. This chain joins TRBV2 and TRBJ2-3, with 11 bases aligning to TRBD1. Trimming removed 5 bases from V and 5 bases from J; junction bases left unmatched: 6. Germline lookup yields CDR1 SNHLY and CDR2 FYNNEI. The CDR3 runs to 15 residues. CDR3 sequence (DNA): TGTGCCAGCAGTAAAATGGACAGGGGGCAAGATACGCAGTATTTT. Its translation is CASSKMDRGQDTQYF.

This chain uses TRBV28 with TRBJ1-5; D remains unclear. The CDR3 consists of 16 residues. Trimming cost V 3 bases and J 2 bases, with 14 bases left between them. CDR1 is MDHEN, CDR2 SYDVKM, per germline. CDR3 protein: CASSFGGPGGNQPQHF. CDR3 nucleotide sequence: TGTGCCAGCAGTTTTGGAGGACCCGGCGGCAATCAGCCCCAGCATTTT.

This clonotype showed up many times. The V gene is TRBV12-3 or TRBV12-4, the J gene TRBJ1-1; tentatively, D is TRBD1 (6 bases). Trimming took off 3 bases at V and 3 bases at J, with 11 bases between the two ends. CDR3 length equals 14 residues. CDR3 sequence (DNA): TGTGCCAGCAGTTTTAAACAGGGTTACACTGAAGCTTTCTTT. Translating gives CASSFKQGYTEAFF.

In this sample, this clonotype turned up many times. The CDR3 DNA sequence: TGTGCCAGCAGTGAAGAGTACAGGGGAAGCAATCAGCCCCAGCATTTT. It is translated as CASSEEYRGSNQPQHF. The gene calls are TRBV2 and TRBJ1-5; 7 bases are a match to TRBD1. J lost 1 base, V lost 1 base, and 4 bases had no gene match. Germline loops: CDR1 SNHLY, CDR2 FYNNEI. CDR3 length: 16 residues.

This clonotype was seen many times. The chain is built from TRBV3-1 and TRBJ2-5; D call uncertain. The CDR3 runs 12 residues. The germline CDR1 and CDR2 sequences are LGHDT and YNNKEL (reference sequence). Trimming pared 1 base from V and 5 bases from J, leaving 5 bases between. For the CDR3, the DNA is TGTGCCAGCAGCCAAGCCGGGGAGACCCAGTACTTC. Residues: CASSQAGETQYF.

A remark on this clonotype: A clone one base away is much larger, so this may be a read error. A read error is likely, as this CDR3 ends without the conserved phenylalanine or tryptophan. The CDR3 DNA is TGTGCCAGCAGTCATGGGACAGAGGCTTCACCCCTCCACCTT. Amino acids: CASSHGTEASPLHL. The chain links TRBV2 to TRBJ1-6, with TRBD1 identical over 7 bases. The CDR3 length is 14 residues. With V trimmed by 5 bases and J by 9 bases, 7 bases remained unmatched. CDR1 and CDR2 (germline): SNHLY, FYNNEI.